These 29 T cell receptor beta chains share one sample of origin, sequenced in a study of cytomegalovirus exposure and HLA in healthy donors. The PCR had 60 Vbeta and 13 Jbeta primers. Here immunoSEQ multiplex PCR was the method, and the copy in TCRdb shows in-frame clones only, minus some. The sample holds 140,000 to 150,000 clones, 65% to 85% seen once. What was sequenced was PBMCs. These receptors were obtained from a man younger than 40 in good health and CMV-seronegative.

As regards this clone: Other DNA sequences in this sample translate to the same CDR3. The chain couples TRBV30 to TRBJ1-1, with a weak D call TRBD1 (6 bases). The CDR3 totals 11 residues. The germline V gene has CDR1 GTSNPN and CDR2 SVGIG (reference sequence). Trimming stripped 7 bases from V and 5 bases from J, with 11 bases between. CDR3 loop: CALEQGTEAFF. As DNA, the CDR3 is TGTGCCTTAGAGCAGGGGACTGAAGCTTTCTTT.

V gene TRBV20-1 combines with J gene TRBJ1-2; 7 positions match TRBD1. V lost 3 bases to trimming and J lost 6 bases; unmatched junction nucleotides: 1. CDR3 length: 11 residues. Per the germline V gene, CDR1 is DFQATT and CDR2 is SNEGSKA (reference sequence). CDR3 residues: CSARTGNGYTF. CDR3 DNA sequence: TGCAGTGCTAGGACAGGGAATGGCTACACCTTC.

The genes are TRBV9 and TRBJ2-2, with 7 positions matching TRBD1. J gave up 0 bases and V 1 base, and 3 bases lay outside the gene matches. The germline V gene encodes CDR1 SGDLS and CDR2 YYNGEE. There are 16 residues in the CDR3. CDR3 residues: CASSVRQGANTGELFF. CDR3 DNA sequence: TGTGCCAGCAGCGTACGCCAGGGGGCGAACACCGGGGAGCTGTTTTTT.

This chain connects TRBV9 to TRBJ2-3, with D tentatively TRBD2 (5 bases). Germline CDR1 and CDR2: SGDLS and YYNGEE. Trimming removed 3 bases at V and 8 bases at J, with 16 bases between. The CDR3 is made up of 14 amino acids. This chain's CDR3 is CASSDLAGGGTQYF. The CDR3 bases are TGTGCCAGCAGCGACCTAGCCGGCGGTGGTACGCAGTATTTT.

The genes are TRBV29-1 and TRBJ2-3, with 7 bases matching TRBD1. CDR1 is SQVTM, CDR2 ANQGSEA, per germline. The CDR3 extends over 13 amino acids. V trimming: 4 bases; J trimming: 2 bases; junction bases outside the gene matches: 3. In nucleotides, the CDR3 is TGCAGCGTTGGTAGGGGGCTCACAGATACGCAGTATTTT. It encodes CSVGRGLTDTQYF.

The chain couples TRBV6-1 to TRBJ1-2; TRBD1 matches at 9 bases. Germline values: CDR1 MNHNS, CDR2 SASEGT. V gave up 2 bases and J gave up 6 bases; unmatched junction bases: 10. The CDR3 is 16 residues long. CDR3 in DNA: TGTGCCAGCAGTGAAAGGGGACAGGGTTTGGTCCATGGCTACACCTTC. The encoded protein is CASSERGQGLVHGYTF.

The V gene is TRBV7-9, the J gene TRBJ1-1; D possibly corresponds to TRBD1 (6 bases). The length of the CDR3 is 14 residues. The germline CDR1 and CDR2 sequences are SEHNR and FQNEAQ (reference sequence). The V end was cut by 6 bases, the J end by 2 bases, with 13 bases between. This CDR3 is CASSTGQSNTEAFF. The CDR3 DNA is TGTGCCAGCAGTACGGGACAATCAAACACTGAAGCTTTCTTT.

The gene calls are TRBV7-3 and TRBJ2-1; 7 bases match TRBD1. V lost 4 bases, J lost 0 bases, and 3 bases stayed unmatched. The CDR3 runs 15 residues. The V gene's germline CDR1 is SGHTA and CDR2 FQGTGA. The CDR3 spells CASSSWDSSYNEQFF. Here the CDR3 DNA reads TGTGCCAGCAGCTCCTGGGACAGCTCCTACAATGAGCAGTTCTTC. Filled out from reference TRBV7-3 and TRBJ2-1, the complete variable domain reads GAGVSQTPSNKVTEKGKYVELRCDPISGHTALYWYRQSLGQGPEFLIYFQGTGAADDSGLPNDRFFAVRPEGSVSTLKIQRTERGDSAVYLCASSSWDSSYNEQFFGPGTRLTVL.

This clone has more than one count but fewer than ten. The chain has TRBV18 and TRBJ2-5; D uncertain. V lost 6 bases and J 7 bases, leaving 18 bases between the germline ends. The germline V gene has CDR1 KGHSH and CDR2 LQKENI. CDR3 length: 14 amino acids. CDR3 loop: CASSPAPASTTQYF. Here the CDR3 DNA reads TGTGCCAGCTCGCCCGCTCCTGCTTCTACGACCCAGTACTTC.

This clone was detected once. This chain links TRBV5-8 with TRBJ2-3, with 7 bases identical to TRBD1. Per germline, CDR1 SGHTS and CDR2 YDEGEE. The J segment lost 6 bases and the V segment lost 3 bases, leaving 13 bases of the junction unmatched. The CDR3 totals 16 residues. The CDR3 nucleotides read TGTGCCAGCAGCTCAGGACAGGCTTCCATTGCGGATACGCAGTATTTT. This codes for CASSSGQASIADTQYF.

The rearrangement joins TRBV7-2 to TRBJ2-7; 10 nucleotides line up with TRBD2. Germline lookup yields CDR1 SGHTA and CDR2 FQGNSA. The CDR3 totals 15 residues. V lost 5 bases, J lost 3 bases, and 7 bases stayed unmatched. The CDR3 DNA reads as TGTGCCAGCAGCCCCGTAGCGGGAGGAGGCTACGAGCAGTACTTC. It yields the protein CASSPVAGGGYEQYF.

V gene TRBV19 combines with J gene TRBJ1-1; tentative D call: TRBD1 (5 bases). The germline gives CDR1 LNHDA, CDR2 SQIVND (reference sequence). CDR3 length: 15 residues. V was shortened by 2 bases and J by 6 bases, with 16 bases between the two germline ends. The DNA of the CDR3 is TGTGCCAGTAGTATATTGGGCGGCGGGGACGCTGAAGCTTTCTTT. Translation: CASSILGGGDAEAFF.

The chain carries TRBV28 and TRBJ2-7; TRBD2 aligns across 11 bases. From germline, CDR1 is MDHEN and CDR2 SYDVKM. Trimming took 7 bases from V and 3 from J; bases not matched to a gene: 5. The CDR3 contains 14 residues. The CDR3: CASTQGTSGYEQYF. In nucleotides, the CDR3 is TGTGCCAGCACCCAAGGGACTAGCGGCTACGAGCAGTACTTC.

The rearrangement links TRBV27 to TRBJ2-1; 7 nucleotides match TRBD2. This CDR3 comprises 17 residues. Germline V gene sequence: CDR1 MNHEY, CDR2 SMNVEV (reference sequence). The ends lost 5 bases at V and 3 bases at J; junction bases unmatched: 13. The CDR3 bases are TGTGCCAGCAGTCGGGACTACAAATATTCGATCTACAATGAGCAGTTCTTC. Residues: CASSRDYKYSIYNEQFF.

The chain couples TRBV5-1 to TRBJ2-1; TRBD1 matches at 8 bases. Unmatched junction bases numbered 15, after V lost 5 bases and J lost 5 bases. Per the germline V gene, CDR1 is SGHRS and CDR2 is YFSETQ. The CDR3 length is 17 residues. CDR3: CASSYLDRGGGDNEQFF. CDR3 in DNA: TGCGCCAGCAGTTACCTTGACAGGGGTGGGGGCGACAATGAGCAGTTCTTC.

Comment on this clone: The junction does not match germline at one end; this may be a read error. This chain uses TRBV4-2 with TRBJ1-1; weak D call: TRBD1 (5 bases). Germline V gene sequence: CDR1 LGHNA, CDR2 YNFKEQ. CDR3 length: 15 residues. The CDR3 region is CASSEDSLVNTEAFF. The DNA of the CDR3 is TGTGCCAGCAGCGAAGACAGTCTAGTGAACACTGAAGCTTTCTTT.

V is TRBV27 and J is TRBJ2-7, with TRBD1 identical over 8 bases. The length of the CDR3 is 15 residues. The V gene's germline CDR1 is MNHEY and CDR2 SMNVEV (reference sequence). Losses at the gene ends were 5 bases for V and 2 bases for J; bases not matched to a gene: 8. DNA for the CDR3: TGTGCCAGCAGTCAATCCGGGACAGGAGCCTACGAGCAGTACTTC. It yields the protein CASSQSGTGAYEQYF.

Here the CDR3 reads CASSSQWPDPRGGYTF. CDR3 bases: TGTGCCAGCAGCTCCCAATGGCCCGACCCCCGCGGCGGCTACACCTTC. The V gene is TRBV7-9, the J gene TRBJ1-2, with D uncertain. CDR1 SEHNR and CDR2 FQNEAQ come from the germline V gene (reference sequence). V was trimmed by 4 bases and J by 8 bases, leaving 23 bases between them. The CDR3 runs 16 residues.

This clone turned up a few times. The chain carries TRBV5-1 and TRBJ2-3; D call uncertain. Germline lookup yields CDR1 SGHRS and CDR2 YFSETQ. V was trimmed by 4 bases and J by 2 bases, leaving 14 bases between them. This CDR3 has 15 residues. CDR3 residues: CASSPSAGATDTQYF. CDR3 sequence (DNA): TGCGCCAGCAGCCCATCCGCCGGTGCCACAGATACGCAGTATTTT.

This sequence joins TRBV7-9 and TRBJ1-4, with 9 bases aligning to TRBD1. The junction had 7 bases not matched to a gene; V was cut back by 6 bases and J by 8 bases. The CDR3 loop spans 14 amino acids. CDR1 and CDR2 from the germline V gene are SEHNR and FQNEAQ (reference sequence). The CDR3, as DNA: TGTGCCAGCAGACCCGGGACAGGGTACGAAAAACTGTTTTTT. The encoded protein is CASRPGTGYEKLFF. Based on the CDR3 plus reference TRBV7-9 and TRBJ1-4, the full variable domain is DTGVSQNPRHKITKRGQNVTFRCDPISEHNRLYWYRQTLGQGPEFLTYFQNEAQLEKSRLLSDRFSAERPKGSFSTLEIQRTEQGDSAMYLCASRPGTGYEKLFFGSGTQLSVL.

V is TRBV7-2 and J is TRBJ2-3; the match to TRBD2 covers 10 bases. J gave up 1 base and V 5 bases, and 6 bases lay outside the gene matches. Germline V gene data show CDR1 as SGHTA and CDR2 as FQGNSA. The CDR3 contains 16 residues. The chain's CDR3 is CASSNRGTSGTDTQYF. In DNA form, the CDR3 reads TGTGCCAGCAGCAATCGCGGGACTAGCGGCACAGATACGCAGTATTTT.

The chain has TRBV2 and TRBJ2-7; 10 bases are shared with TRBD2. CDR3 length: 15 residues. Per the germline V gene, CDR1 is SNHLY and CDR2 is FYNNEI. V lost 7 bases to trimming and J lost 2 bases; unmatched junction nucleotides: 8. The CDR3 bases are TGTGCCAGCATTCCTAGCGGGGGCTTTACCTACGAGCAGTACTTC. It is translated as CASIPSGGFTYEQYF.

The chain is built from TRBV28 and TRBJ2-7, with D perhaps matching TRBD1 (6 bases). Germline V gives CDR1 MDHEN, CDR2 SYDVKM. CDR3 length: 15 residues. Trimming pared 4 bases from V and 3 bases from J, leaving 16 bases between. This CDR3 is CASSSYGTSIYEQYF. The DNA of the CDR3 is TGTGCCAGCAGTTCGTACGGGACAAGTATCTACGAGCAGTACTTC.

This sequence joins TRBV5-1 and TRBJ2-7, with 9 nucleotides matching TRBD2. The CDR3 spans 15 residues. With 2 bases clipped from V and 3 bases from J, the junction kept 6 bases outside the gene matches. Germline values: CDR1 SGHRS, CDR2 YFSETQ. The CDR3 bases are TGCGCCAGCAGCTTACATAGCGGGAGAATCTACGAGCAGTACTTC. Amino acids: CASSLHSGRIYEQYF.

This chain connects TRBV7-8 to TRBJ2-5, with 10 nucleotides matching TRBD1. The CDR3 has 14 residues. J was trimmed by 6 bases and V by 5 bases; bases with no gene match: 6. Germline CDR1 is SGHVS and CDR2 is FQNEAQ. The CDR3 DNA reads TGTGCCAGCAGCACAAGGGACAGGGGAAAGACCCAGTACTTC. Translating gives CASSTRDRGKTQYF.

This clone was seen a single time. The genes are TRBV6-1 and TRBJ2-1; weak D call: TRBD2 (6 bases). Trimming cost V 7 bases and J 3 bases, with 13 bases left between them. The CDR3 loop spans 14 amino acids. CDR1 MNHNS and CDR2 SASEGT come from the germline V gene. This CDR3 reads CASTRGGFYNEQFF. Written as DNA, the CDR3 is TGTGCCAGCACCCGAGGAGGGTTCTACAATGAGCAGTTCTTC.

This clone was recorded only once. The genes are TRBV5-1 and TRBJ1-1, with TRBD1 as a possible D gene (6 bases). The V and J ends lost 4 bases and 3 bases respectively, with 10 bases between them. CDR1 SGHRS and CDR2 YFSETQ come from the germline V gene. This CDR3 is built from 13 residues. The CDR3: CASSPGQYTEAFF. The CDR3, as DNA: TGCGCCAGCAGCCCGGGACAATACACTGAAGCTTTCTTT.

CDR3 region: CAWSREVNQPQHF. The CDR3 DNA reads as TGTGCCTGGAGTCGGGAGGTTAATCAGCCCCAGCATTTT. The chain combines TRBV30 with TRBJ1-5, with D unresolved. Germline V lookup: CDR1 GTSNPN, CDR2 SVGIG (reference sequence). The CDR3 extends over 13 amino acids. V gave up 2 bases and J gave up 4 bases, with 9 bases separating them. The variable domain in full, with the rest retrieved from reference TRBV30 and TRBJ1-5, is SQTIHQWPATLVQPVGSPLSLECTVEGTSNPNLYWYRQAAGRGLQLLFYSVGIGQISSEVPQNLSASRPQDRQFILSSKKLLLSDSGFYLCAWSREVNQPQHFGDGTRLSIL.

Note on this clone: Relative to the germline gene, one junction end is altered; a read error may explain this. The chain has TRBV5-6 and TRBJ2-6; possible D gene TRBD1, 5 bases. Germline V gives CDR1 SGHDT, CDR2 YYEEEE. The CDR3 runs 15 residues. The CDR3 DNA sequence: TGTGCCAGCAGCCCCTTCCTCTCTGGGGCCAACGGCCTGACTTTC. Residues: CASSPFLSGANGLTF.